In its sample, the clone carrying this T cell receptor beta chain was seen a few times. The antigen is not known. TCR cDNA was made by 5'RACE template switching, adding a universal primer site and UMIs. TCRdb processed the 5' RACE reads anew with MiXCR; each CDR3 protein has one entry. The sample holds 300,000 to 350,000 distinct CDR3 sequences; about 4% are singletons and the top ten take 20% to 25%. The data were obtained in a study of T cells after yellow fever vaccination. Study-wide results and caveats: Among primary-vaccination clones, most reappeared after the booster, at approximately 96% for CD4 and approximately 88% for CD8. Among all clonotypes, a small share was observed in both CD4 and CD8 compartments.

Trimming at V came to 3 bases and at J to 1 base, leaving 5 bases not matched to a gene. CDR1 is SGHTA, CDR2 FQGNSA, per germline. The CDR3 runs 18 residues. This chain connects TRBV7-2 to TRBJ2-1, with TRBD2 matching over 14 bases. The source of this sequence is a man between 18 and 29 years old who received the YFV17D yellow fever vaccine. The input for sequencing was PBMCs, taken 5 days after the yellow fever booster vaccination. CDR3: CASSLGLAGVGSYNEQFF. CDR3 coding DNA: TGTGCCAGCAGCTTGGGACTAGCGGGGGTAGGGTCCTACAATGAGCAGTTCTTC.